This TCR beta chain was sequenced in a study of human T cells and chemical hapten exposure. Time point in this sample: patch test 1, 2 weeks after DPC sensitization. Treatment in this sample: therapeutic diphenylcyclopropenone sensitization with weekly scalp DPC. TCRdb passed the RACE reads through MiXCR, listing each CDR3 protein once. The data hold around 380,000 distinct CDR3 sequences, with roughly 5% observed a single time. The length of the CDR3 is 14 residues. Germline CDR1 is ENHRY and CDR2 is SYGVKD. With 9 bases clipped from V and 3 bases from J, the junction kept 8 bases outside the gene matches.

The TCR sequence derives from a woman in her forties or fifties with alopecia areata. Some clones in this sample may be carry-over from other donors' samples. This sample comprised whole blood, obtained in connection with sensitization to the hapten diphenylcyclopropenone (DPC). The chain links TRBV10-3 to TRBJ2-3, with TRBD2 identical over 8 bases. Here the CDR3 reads CAIATSVYTDTQYF. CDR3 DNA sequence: TGTGCCATAGCGACTAGCGTATATACAGATACGCAGTATTTT.